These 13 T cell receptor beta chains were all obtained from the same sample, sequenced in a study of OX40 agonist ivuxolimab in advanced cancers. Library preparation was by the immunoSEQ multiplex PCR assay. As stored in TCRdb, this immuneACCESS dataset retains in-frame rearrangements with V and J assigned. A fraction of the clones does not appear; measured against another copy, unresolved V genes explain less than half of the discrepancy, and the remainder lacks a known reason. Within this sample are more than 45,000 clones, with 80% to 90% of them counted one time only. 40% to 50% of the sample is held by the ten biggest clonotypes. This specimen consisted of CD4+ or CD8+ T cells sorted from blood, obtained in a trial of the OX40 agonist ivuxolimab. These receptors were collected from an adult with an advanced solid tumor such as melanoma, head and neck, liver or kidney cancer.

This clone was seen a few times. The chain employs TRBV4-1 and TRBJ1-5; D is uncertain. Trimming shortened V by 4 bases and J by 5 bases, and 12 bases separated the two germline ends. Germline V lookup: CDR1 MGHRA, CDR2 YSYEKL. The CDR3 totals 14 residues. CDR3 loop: CASSPVGLDQPQHF. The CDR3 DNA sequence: TGCGCCAGCAGCCCAGTAGGGCTTGATCAGCCCCAGCATTTT.

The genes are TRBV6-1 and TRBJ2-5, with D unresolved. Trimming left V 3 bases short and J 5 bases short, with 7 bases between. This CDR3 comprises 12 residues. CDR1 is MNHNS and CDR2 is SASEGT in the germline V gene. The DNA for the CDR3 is TGTGCCAGCAGTGAGATACTTGAGACCCAGTACTTC. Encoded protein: CASSEILETQYF.

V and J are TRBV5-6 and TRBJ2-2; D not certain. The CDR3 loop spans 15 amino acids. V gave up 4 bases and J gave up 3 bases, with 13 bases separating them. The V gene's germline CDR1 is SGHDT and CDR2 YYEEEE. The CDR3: CASSIRAAYTGELFF. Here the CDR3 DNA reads TGTGCCAGCAGCATCCGGGCTGCCTACACCGGGGAGCTGTTTTTT.

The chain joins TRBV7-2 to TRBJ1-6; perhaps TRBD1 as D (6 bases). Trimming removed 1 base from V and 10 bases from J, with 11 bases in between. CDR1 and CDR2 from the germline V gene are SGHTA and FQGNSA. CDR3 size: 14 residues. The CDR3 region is CASSLEPGVSPLHF. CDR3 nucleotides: TGTGCCAGCAGCTTAGAGCCAGGGGTGTCACCCCTCCACTTT. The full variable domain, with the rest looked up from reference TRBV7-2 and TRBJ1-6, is GAGVSQSPSNKVTEKGKDVELRCDPISGHTALYWYRQSLGQGLEFLIYFQGNSAPDKSGLPSDRFSAERTGGSVSTLTIQRTQQEDSAVYLCASSLEPGVSPLHFGNGTRLTVT.

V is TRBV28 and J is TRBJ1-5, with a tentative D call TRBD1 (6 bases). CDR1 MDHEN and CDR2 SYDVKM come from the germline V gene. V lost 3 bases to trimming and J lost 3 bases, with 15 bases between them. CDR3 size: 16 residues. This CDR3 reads CASSFPRTVINQPQHF. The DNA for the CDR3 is TGTGCCAGCAGTTTCCCCCGGACAGTAATCAATCAGCCCCAGCATTTT. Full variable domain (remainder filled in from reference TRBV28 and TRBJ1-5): DVKVTQSSRYLVKRTGEKVFLECVQDMDHENMFWYRQDPGLGLRLIYFSYDVKMKEKGDIPEGYSVSREKKERFSLILESASTNQTSMYLCASSFPRTVINQPQHFGDGTRLSIL.

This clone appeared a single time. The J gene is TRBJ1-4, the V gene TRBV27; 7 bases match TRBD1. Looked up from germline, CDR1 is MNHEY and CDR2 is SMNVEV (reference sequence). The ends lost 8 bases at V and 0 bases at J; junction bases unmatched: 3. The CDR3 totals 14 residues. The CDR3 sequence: CASGQAPTNEKLFF. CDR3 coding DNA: TGTGCCAGCGGACAGGCCCCAACTAATGAAAAACTGTTTTTT.

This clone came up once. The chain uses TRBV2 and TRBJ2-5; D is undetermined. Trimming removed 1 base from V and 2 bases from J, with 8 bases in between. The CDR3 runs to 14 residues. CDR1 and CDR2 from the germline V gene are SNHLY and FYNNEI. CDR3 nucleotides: TGTGCCAGCAGTGAAGGACGGCTACAAGAGACCCAGTACTTC. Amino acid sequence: CASSEGRLQETQYF.

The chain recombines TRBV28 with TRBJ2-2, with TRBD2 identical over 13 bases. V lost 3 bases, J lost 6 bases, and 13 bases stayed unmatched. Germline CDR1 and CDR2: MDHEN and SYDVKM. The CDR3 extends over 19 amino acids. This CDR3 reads CASSFAGTSGAGTSGELFF. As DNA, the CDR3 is TGTGCCAGCAGTTTCGCCGGGACTAGCGGGGCCGGAACGTCCGGGGAGCTGTTTTTT.

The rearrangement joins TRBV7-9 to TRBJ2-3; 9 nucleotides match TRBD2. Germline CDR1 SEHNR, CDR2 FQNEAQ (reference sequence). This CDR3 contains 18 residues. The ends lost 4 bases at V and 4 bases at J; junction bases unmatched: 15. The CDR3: CASSYPRGSGGNADTQYF. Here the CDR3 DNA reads TGTGCCAGCAGCTACCCCCGGGGGAGCGGGGGGAATGCAGATACGCAGTATTTT.

The CDR3 loop reads CATSRGGQVDNEQFF. DNA for the CDR3: TGTGCCACCAGCCGGGGAGGGCAAGTAGACAATGAGCAGTTCTTC. The chain carries TRBV15 and TRBJ2-1; 7 bases are a match to TRBD2. Losses at the gene ends were 5 bases for V and 5 bases for J; bases not matched to a gene: 9. This CDR3 is 15 amino acids long. The germline gives CDR1 LNHNV, CDR2 YYDKDF (reference sequence).

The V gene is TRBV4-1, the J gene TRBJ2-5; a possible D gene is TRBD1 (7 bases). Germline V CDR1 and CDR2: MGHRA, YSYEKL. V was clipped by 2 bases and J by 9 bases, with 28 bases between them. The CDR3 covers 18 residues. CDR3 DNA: TGCGCCAGCAGCCAAATCTTCGGGTCAGGGGGGACGGCCTGGGCCCAGTACTTC. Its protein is CASSQIFGSGGTAWAQYF.

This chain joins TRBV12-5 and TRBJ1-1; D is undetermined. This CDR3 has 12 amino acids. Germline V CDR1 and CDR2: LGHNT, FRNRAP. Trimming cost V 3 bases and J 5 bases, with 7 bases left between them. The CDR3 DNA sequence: TGTGCTAGTGGTTTTTGGGAGACTGAAGCTTTCTTT. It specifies CASGFWETEAFF.

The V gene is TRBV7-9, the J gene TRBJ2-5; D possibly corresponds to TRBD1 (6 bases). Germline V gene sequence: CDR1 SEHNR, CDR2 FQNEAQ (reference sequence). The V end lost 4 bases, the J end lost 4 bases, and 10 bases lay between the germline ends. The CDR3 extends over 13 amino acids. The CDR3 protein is CASSSEGGETQYF. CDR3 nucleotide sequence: TGTGCCAGCAGCTCGGAAGGGGGAGAGACCCAGTACTTC.